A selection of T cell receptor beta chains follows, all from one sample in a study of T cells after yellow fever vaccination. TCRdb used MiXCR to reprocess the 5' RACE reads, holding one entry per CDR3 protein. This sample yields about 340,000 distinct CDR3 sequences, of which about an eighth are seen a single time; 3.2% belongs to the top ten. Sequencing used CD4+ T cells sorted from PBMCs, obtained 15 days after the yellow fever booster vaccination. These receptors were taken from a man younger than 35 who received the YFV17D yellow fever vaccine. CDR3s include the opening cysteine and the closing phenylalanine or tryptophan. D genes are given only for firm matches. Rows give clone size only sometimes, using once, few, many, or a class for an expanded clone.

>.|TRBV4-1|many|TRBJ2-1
CASSHLDILAYNEQFF
TGCGCCAGCAGCCATTTGGACATCCTTGCCTACAATGAGCAGTTCTTC
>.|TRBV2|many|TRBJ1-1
CACQSIGADTEAFF
TGTGCCTGCCAATCAATCGGGGCCGACACTGAAGCTTTCTTT
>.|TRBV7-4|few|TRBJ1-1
CASDREAFF
TGTGCCAGCGACCGCGAAGCTTTCTTT
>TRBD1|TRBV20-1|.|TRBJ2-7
CSAPGTVYEQYF
TGCAGTGCCCCCGGGACAGTCTACGAGCAGTACTTC
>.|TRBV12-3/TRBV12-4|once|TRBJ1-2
CASRKQGGGLGYTF
TGTGCCAGCAGAAAACAGGGTGGAGGACTTGGCTACACCTTC
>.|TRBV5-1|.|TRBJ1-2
CASSLGTGSVGYTF
TGCGCCAGCAGCTTGGGAACAGGCTCGGTTGGCTACACCTTC
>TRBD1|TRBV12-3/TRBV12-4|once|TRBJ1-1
CASNLGGTGATEAFF
TGTGCCAGCAACCTGGGCGGGACAGGGGCCACTGAAGCTTTCTTT
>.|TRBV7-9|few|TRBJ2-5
CAIGGGQETQYF
TGTGCCATCGGGGGAGGCCAAGAGACCCAGTACTTC
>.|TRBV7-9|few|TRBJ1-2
CASSLVVARPSDGYTF
TGTGCCAGCAGCTTAGTAGTCGCTAGACCCTCTGATGGCTACACCTTC
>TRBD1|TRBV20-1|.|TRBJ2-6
CSALGQGASGANVLTF
TGCAGTGCCTTGGGACAGGGGGCCTCTGGGGCCAACGTCCTGACTTTC
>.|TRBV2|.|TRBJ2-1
CASSERWEFF
TGTGCCAGCAGTGAACGGTGGGAGTTCTTC
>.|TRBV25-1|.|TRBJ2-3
CASSEGLSTDTQYF
TGTGCCAGCAGTGAGGGACTTTCCACAGATACGCAGTATTTT
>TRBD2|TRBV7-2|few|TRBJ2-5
CASSRTSGVSQETQYF
TGTGCCAGCAGCCGTACTAGCGGGGTTTCCCAAGAGACCCAGTACTTC
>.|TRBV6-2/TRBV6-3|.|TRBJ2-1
CASSPHNEQFF
TGTGCCAGCAGCCCACACAATGAGCAGTTCTTC
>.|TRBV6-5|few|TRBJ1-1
CASSRVRFKAGSEAFF
TGTGCCAGCAGTCGAGTTAGATTTAAGGCAGGAAGTGAAGCTTTCTTT
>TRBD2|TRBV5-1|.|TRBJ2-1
CASSGPKGSGGYGSYNEQFF
TGCGCCAGCAGCGGGCCGAAAGGTAGCGGGGGCTATGGCTCCTACAATGAGCAGTTCTTC
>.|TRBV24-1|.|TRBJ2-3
CATRQGDTQYF
TGTGCCACCAGGCAGGGCGATACGCAGTATTTT
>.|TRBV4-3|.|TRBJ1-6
CASSQEGSRNSPLHF
TGCGCCAGCAGCCAAGAAGGGAGTCGTAATTCACCCCTCCACTTT
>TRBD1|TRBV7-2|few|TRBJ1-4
CASSFDRGYEKLFF
TGTGCCAGCAGCTTCGACAGGGGATATGAAAAACTGTTTTTT
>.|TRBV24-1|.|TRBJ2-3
CATSDNRADTQYF
TGTGCCACCAGTGACAACAGGGCTGATACGCAGTATTTT
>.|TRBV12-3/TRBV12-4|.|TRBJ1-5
CASSKASGQPQHF
TGTGCCAGCAGTAAGGCGTCGGGTCAGCCCCAGCATTTT
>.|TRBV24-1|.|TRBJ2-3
CATSDSKILTSTDTQYF
TGTGCCACCAGTGACTCTAAGATCTTGACTAGCACAGATACGCAGTATTTT
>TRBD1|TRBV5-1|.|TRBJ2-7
CASSMGQRAYEQYF
TGCGCCAGCAGCATGGGACAGCGAGCCTACGAGCAGTACTTC
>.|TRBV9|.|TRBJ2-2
CASSLTHSYTGELFF
TGTGCCAGCAGCCTAACACACAGTTACACCGGGGAGCTGTTTTTT
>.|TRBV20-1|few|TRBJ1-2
CSARDQRPPGYTF
TGCAGTGCTAGAGATCAGCGGCCACCGGGCTACACCTTC
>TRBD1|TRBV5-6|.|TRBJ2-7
CASSRDRGSYEQYF
TGTGCCAGCAGCCGGGACAGGGGGTCCTACGAGCAGTACTTC
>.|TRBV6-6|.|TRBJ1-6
CASRPGDSPLHF
TGTGCCAGCAGGCCAGGGGATTCACCCCTCCACTTT
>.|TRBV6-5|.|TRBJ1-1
CASTKYAGAGTEAFF
TGTGCCAGCACCAAATATGCCGGGGCGGGCACTGAAGCTTTCTTT
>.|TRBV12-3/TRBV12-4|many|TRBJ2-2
CASSLAQGSYTGELFF
TGTGCCAGCAGTTTAGCCCAGGGGTCGTACACCGGGGAGCTGTTTTTT
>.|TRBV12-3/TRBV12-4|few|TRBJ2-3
CASKTQTGTDTQYF
TGTGCCAGCAAGACTCAGACAGGCACAGATACGCAGTATTTT
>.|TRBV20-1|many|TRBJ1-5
CSAGKGRAGQPQHF
TGCAGTGCTGGGAAGGGCAGGGCTGGTCAGCCCCAGCATTTT
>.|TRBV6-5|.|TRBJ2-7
CASRLAGFVEQYF
TGTGCCAGCAGGCTTGCAGGGTTTGTCGAGCAGTACTTC
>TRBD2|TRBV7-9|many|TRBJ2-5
CASSPGLAGLETQYF
TGTGCCAGCAGCCCGGGACTAGCGGGGTTGGAGACCCAGTACTTC
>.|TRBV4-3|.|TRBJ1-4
CASSQGGGEKLFF
TGCGCCAGCAGCCAAGGGGGAGGGGAAAAACTGTTTTTT
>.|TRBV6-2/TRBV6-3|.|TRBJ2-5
CASSYPGTPEYF
TGTGCCAGCAGTTACCCCGGGACTCCCGAATACTTC
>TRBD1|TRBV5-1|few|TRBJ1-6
CASSSRDRVNSPLHF
TGCGCCAGCAGCAGCCGGGACAGGGTAAATTCACCCCTCCACTTT
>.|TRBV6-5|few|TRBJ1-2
CASSPLSTGPRGGYTF
TGTGCCAGCAGTCCACTCTCGACAGGACCTCGGGGTGGCTACACCTTC
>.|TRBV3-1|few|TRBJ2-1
CASSQVSYQFF
TGTGCCAGCAGCCAAGTGTCATATCAGTTCTTC
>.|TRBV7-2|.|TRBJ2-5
CASSYSKETQYF
TGTGCCAGCAGCTACAGTAAAGAGACCCAGTACTTC
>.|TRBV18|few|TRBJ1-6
CASSGRTDNSPLHF
TGTGCCAGCTCAGGGCGGACAGATAATTCACCCCTCCACTTT
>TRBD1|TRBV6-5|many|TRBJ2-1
CASSSTGGAYNEQFF
TGTGCCAGCAGTTCCACAGGGGGCGCTTACAATGAGCAGTTCTTC
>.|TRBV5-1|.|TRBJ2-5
CASSLGTLGGETQYF
TGCGCCAGCAGCTTGGGAACCCTCGGTGGGGAGACCCAGTACTTC
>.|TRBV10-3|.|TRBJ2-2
CAISENTGAYTGELFF
TGTGCCATCAGTGAGAACACGGGGGCCTACACCGGGGAGCTGTTTTTT